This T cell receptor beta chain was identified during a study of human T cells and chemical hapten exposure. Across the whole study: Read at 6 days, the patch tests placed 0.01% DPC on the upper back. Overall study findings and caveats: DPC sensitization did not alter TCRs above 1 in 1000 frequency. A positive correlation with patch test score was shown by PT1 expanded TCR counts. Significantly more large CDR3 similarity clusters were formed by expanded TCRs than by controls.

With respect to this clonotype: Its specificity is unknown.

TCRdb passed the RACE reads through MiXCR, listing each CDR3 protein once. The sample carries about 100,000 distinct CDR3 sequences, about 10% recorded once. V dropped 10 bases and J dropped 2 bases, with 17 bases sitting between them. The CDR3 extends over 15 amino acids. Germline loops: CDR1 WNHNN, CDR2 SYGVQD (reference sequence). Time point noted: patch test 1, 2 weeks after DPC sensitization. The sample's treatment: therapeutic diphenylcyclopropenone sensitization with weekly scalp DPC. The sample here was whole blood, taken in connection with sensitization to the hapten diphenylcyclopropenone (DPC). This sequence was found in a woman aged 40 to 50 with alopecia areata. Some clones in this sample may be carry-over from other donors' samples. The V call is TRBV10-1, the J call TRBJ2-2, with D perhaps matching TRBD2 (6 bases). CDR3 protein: CATGGDSFNTGELFF. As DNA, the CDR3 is TGCGCCACCGGGGGAGACAGCTTCAACACCGGGGAGCTGTTTTTT.